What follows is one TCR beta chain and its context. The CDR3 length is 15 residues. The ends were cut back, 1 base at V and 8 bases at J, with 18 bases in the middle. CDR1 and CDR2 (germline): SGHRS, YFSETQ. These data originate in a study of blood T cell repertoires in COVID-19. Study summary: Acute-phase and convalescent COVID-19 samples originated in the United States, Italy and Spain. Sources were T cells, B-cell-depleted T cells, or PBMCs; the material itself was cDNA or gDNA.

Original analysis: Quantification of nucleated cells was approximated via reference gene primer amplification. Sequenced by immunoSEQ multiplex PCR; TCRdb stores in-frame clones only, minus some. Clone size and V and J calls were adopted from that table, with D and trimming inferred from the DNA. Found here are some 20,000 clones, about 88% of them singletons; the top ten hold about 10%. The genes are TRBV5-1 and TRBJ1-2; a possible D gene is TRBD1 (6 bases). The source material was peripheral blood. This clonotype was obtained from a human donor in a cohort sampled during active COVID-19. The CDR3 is CASSLSGTSGGGYTF. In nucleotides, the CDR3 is TGCGCCAGCAGCTTGTCCGGGACATCTGGAGGAGGCTACACCTTC.